The T cell receptor beta chain under discussion was sequenced for a study of blood T cell repertoires in COVID-19. Study information: Whether acute or convalescent, the COVID-19 samples came from the United States, Italy and Spain. From T cells, B-cell-depleted T cells, or PBMCs came the material, which was cDNA or gDNA.

In the source study's methods: Using reference gene primer amplification, nucleated cell counts were estimated. TCRdb's table, derived via immunoSEQ multiplex PCR, lists solely in-frame clones and lacks some. The DNA was the basis for D and trimming; V, J and clone size are from that table. The sample contains 250,000 to 400,000 clones, under 90% of which appear only once. Seattle patient enrollment occurred during active infection, with longitudinal follow-up thereafter. The CDR3 sequence is 14 residues long. Germline V gives CDR1 SGHNT, CDR2 YYREEE (reference sequence). Trimming shortened V by 0 bases and J by 0 bases, and 7 bases separated the two germline ends.

This chain links TRBV5-4 with TRBJ2-7; no clear D. This receptor was obtained from a woman younger than 45 with COVID-19, enrolled during active disease. Sequencing used peripheral blood. Here the CDR3 DNA reads TGTGCCAGCAGCTTGGCAGGCAGCTCCTACGAGCAGTACTTC. It specifies CASSLAGSSYEQYF.